These 3 T cell receptor beta chains were sequenced from one sample in a study of blood T cells in healthy people across ages. A J-beta primer mix and a sample-barcoded 5' primer were used in a second PCR of roughly 6 to 11 cycles. TCRdb processed the 5' RACE reads anew with MiXCR; each CDR3 protein has one entry. The sample records 650,000 to 950,000 distinct CDR3 sequences, under 45% being singletons. Material for sequencing was blood. The receptors were sampled from a man aged 55 to 70 in good health.

To note about this clonotype: Its ends do not fully match the called genes, so a read error is possible. The V and J genes are TRBV15 and TRBJ2-1; 10 bases map to TRBD1. CDR1 and CDR2 (germline): LNHNV, YYDKDF (reference sequence). The CDR3 spans 15 residues. The CDR3 sequence is CATSRKGQGSNERFF. In DNA form, the CDR3 reads TGTGCCACCAGCAGAAAGGGACAGGGGAGTAATGAGCGGTTCTTC.

This clonotype was recorded a few times. The V and J genes are TRBV20-1 and TRBJ2-1; TRBD2 is a possible D gene (5 bases). Trimming took 3 bases from V and 7 from J, leaving 13 bases between them. CDR1 and CDR2 from the germline V gene are DFQATT and SNEGSKA (reference sequence). This CDR3 spans 13 amino acids. The CDR3 DNA reads TGCAGTGCTAGGGCGGGCTATACGAATGAGCAGTTCTTC. This translates into CSARAGYTNEQFF.

The rearrangement links TRBV7-3 to TRBJ2-3, with D possibly matching TRBD2 (6 bases). The germline V gene encodes CDR1 SGHTA and CDR2 FQGTGA. Trimming cost V 5 bases and J 2 bases, with 14 bases left between them. The CDR3 is made up of 15 amino acids. CDR3 loop: CASSQGRTYTDTQYF. DNA of the CDR3: TGTGCCAGCAGCCAAGGGAGGACATACACAGATACGCAGTATTTT.